The entry that follows covers one TCR beta chain sequence. Its target is unknown. This sample was taken from a study of graft-versus-host responses after intestinal transplantation. Study-wide points: Researchers found GvH clones in recipient marrow, and some showed up first in ileum or blood.

Sequencing was performed with immunoSEQ multiplex PCR; in TCRdb, only in-frame clones are kept and a portion is missing. The sample has about 77,000 clones, around 93% seen once; the top ten hold approximately 0.7%. CDR3 length: 13 amino acids. From germline, CDR1 is SGHNT and CDR2 YYREEE (reference sequence). The V gene lost 0 bases and the J gene lost 2 bases, with 5 bases spanning the gap. The clonotype comes from a human patient who received an intestinal transplant, so some T cells may come from the graft donor. The sequenced sample was PBMCs, obtained 98 days after intestinal transplantation. This chain links TRBV5-4 with TRBJ1-2; no reliable D call. CDR3 in DNA: TGTGCCAGCAGCTTGGGGCAAAACTATGGCTACACCTTC. This encodes CASSLGQNYGYTF.